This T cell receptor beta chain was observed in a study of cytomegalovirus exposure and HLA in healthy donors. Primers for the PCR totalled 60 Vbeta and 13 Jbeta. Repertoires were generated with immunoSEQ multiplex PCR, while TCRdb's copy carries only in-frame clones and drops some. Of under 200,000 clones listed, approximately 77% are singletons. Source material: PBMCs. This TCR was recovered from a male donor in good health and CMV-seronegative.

The CDR3 DNA reads as TGTGCCAGCAGCTTAAGTCAGAACACTGAAGCTTTCTTT. Its translation is CASSLSQNTEAFF. The chain carries TRBV7-3 and TRBJ1-1; no clear D. Trimming shortened V by 1 base and J by 1 base, and 4 bases separated the two germline ends. CDR3 size: 13 residues. The germline V gene has CDR1 SGHTA and CDR2 FQGTGA.